These T cell receptor beta chains were read from a single sample in a study of early T cells in non-severe SARS-CoV-2 infection. TCRdb re-analysed the 5' RACE reads in MiXCR, keeping a single row per CDR3 protein. The profile shows 80,000 or so distinct CDR3 sequences, more than 13% of them singletons. Sequenced sample: whole blood. The receptors were sampled from an adult who was a healthcare worker with PCR-confirmed SARS-CoV-2 infection or an uninfected control (not recorded which). The CDR3 runs from the conserved cysteine through the conserved F or W. The D gene is left open where the match is weak. Expanded clones get a size class; other rows say once, few or many, or leave the size out.

DNA: TGCGCCAGCAGTAGTAGAGCGGAGACTGAAGCTTTCTTT
CDR3: CASSSRAETEAFF
D: -
size: few
V: TRBV10-1
J: TRBJ1-1

DNA: TGTGCCAGCAGCCAAGGCTGGAGGGGGCTCGGTTTTTACGAGCAGTACTTC
CDR3: CASSQGWRGLGFYEQYF
D: -
size: few
V: TRBV3-1
J: TRBJ2-7

DNA: TGTGCCAGCAGTTATGCAGGGGACACCTACGAGCAGTACTTC
CDR3: CASSYAGDTYEQYF
D: -
size: many
V: TRBV6-6
J: TRBJ2-7

DNA: TGTGCTAGTGCCACAGGAAAAGTCTTACCTGAAGCTTTCTTT
CDR3: CASATGKVLPEAFF
D: -
size: -
V: TRBV12-5
J: TRBJ1-1

DNA: TGTGCCATCGCCCGGGGGGGAACAAACACTGAAGCTTTCTTT
CDR3: CAIARGGTNTEAFF
D: -
size: many
V: TRBV6-6
J: TRBJ1-1

DNA: TGTGCCAGCAGCACCTACCTTAGCACAGATACGCAGTATTTT
CDR3: CASSTYLSTDTQYF
D: -
size: many
V: TRBV7-2
J: TRBJ2-3

DNA: TGCAGCGTTGTTAGACAGGGGGACACTGAAGCTTTCTTT
CDR3: CSVVRQGDTEAFF
D: TRBD1
size: -
V: TRBV29-1
J: TRBJ1-1

DNA: TGTGCCAGCAGCGGGAGACTAGCGGGCTACACAGATACGCAGTATTTT
CDR3: CASSGRLAGYTDTQYF
D: TRBD2
size: many
V: TRBV9
J: TRBJ2-3

DNA: TGCGCCAGCAGCCAAGACCCCGGGACACCCTACGAGCAGTACTTC
CDR3: CASSQDPGTPYEQYF
D: -
size: few
V: TRBV4-1
J: TRBJ2-7

DNA: TGCGCCAGCAGCTTGCAGGGGCCTGGCACAGATACGCAGTATTTT
CDR3: CASSLQGPGTDTQYF
D: -
size: many
V: TRBV5-1
J: TRBJ2-3

DNA: TGCAGCGTTGCTTCTCGACTCGCAGATACGCAGTATTTT
CDR3: CSVASRLADTQYF
D: -
size: -
V: TRBV29-1
J: TRBJ2-3

DNA: TGTGCCAGCAGCCCCGGCGACAGGCGCGACGAGCAGTACTTC
CDR3: CASSPGDRRDEQYF
D: -
size: many
V: TRBV13
J: TRBJ2-7

DNA: TGTGCCAGCAGTTTTTCAGGGGGGGCCAATTCACCCCTCCACTTT
CDR3: CASSFSGGANSPLHF
D: TRBD1
size: few
V: TRBV28
J: TRBJ1-6

DNA: TGTGCCAGCAAGGGTTTTTCAGACCAAGAGACCCAGTACTTC
CDR3: CASKGFSDQETQYF
D: -
size: -
V: TRBV27
J: TRBJ2-5

DNA: TGCGCCAGCAGCCTCCGTCGGACAGCTGCAACTAATGAAAAACTGTTTTTT
CDR3: CASSLRRTAATNEKLFF
D: -
size: -
V: TRBV4-1
J: TRBJ1-4

DNA: TGTGCCAGCAGCTTCCCGGCGGGAGTAGGAACCGGGGAGCTGTTTTTT
CDR3: CASSFPAGVGTGELFF
D: TRBD2
size: -
V: TRBV5-4
J: TRBJ2-2

DNA: TGTGCCAGCAGCTCCGGGACAGGGTACAATGAGCAGTTCTTC
CDR3: CASSSGTGYNEQFF
D: TRBD1
size: few
V: TRBV5-5
J: TRBJ2-1

DNA: TGCGCCAGCAGTACCAAGGGACCAGACAATGAGCAGTTCTTC
CDR3: CASSTKGPDNEQFF
D: -
size: many
V: TRBV5-1
J: TRBJ2-1

DNA: TGTGCCAGCAGCTTCAAGACAGGGTCCGGGGCCAACGTCCTGACTTTC
CDR3: CASSFKTGSGANVLTF
D: TRBD1
size: many
V: TRBV7-3
J: TRBJ2-6

DNA: TGTGCCAGCAGCTTAGGCGATAGGGGGCGGATTTGGAATGAGCAGTTCTTC
CDR3: CASSLGDRGRIWNEQFF
D: TRBD1
size: few
V: TRBV7-2
J: TRBJ2-1

DNA: TGTGCCAGCAGCTCTGTGGGACGGCCCCATCAGCCCCAGCATTTT
CDR3: CASSSVGRPHQPQHF
D: -
size: few
V: TRBV5-6
J: TRBJ1-5

DNA: TGTGCCAGCTCGGTACTGGACATTCAGTACTTC
CDR3: CASSVLDIQYF
D: -
size: many
V: TRBV2
J: TRBJ2-4

DNA: TGTGCCAGCACCCCTGGGGGAATAAACTTC
CDR3: CASTPGGINF
D: -
size: few
V: TRBV3-1
J: TRBJ2-1

DNA: TGTGCCAGCAGCCGGGGACAGGGAGCGAGACTTGGCTACACCTTC
CDR3: CASSRGQGARLGYTF
D: TRBD1
size: few
V: TRBV6-5
J: TRBJ1-2

DNA: TGCAGCGTCGCCAGGACAGGCACAGATACGCAGTATTTT
CDR3: CSVARTGTDTQYF
D: -
size: few
V: TRBV29-1
J: TRBJ2-3

DNA: TGCAGTGCTAGGCTAACGGGAGGGGGCTACAATGAGCAGTTCTTC
CDR3: CSARLTGGGYNEQFF
D: TRBD2
size: many
V: TRBV20-1
J: TRBJ2-1

DNA: TGTGCCTGGAGTGTATCGACTAGCAGGCAAGAGACCCAGTACTTC
CDR3: CAWSVSTSRQETQYF
D: TRBD2
size: few
V: TRBV30
J: TRBJ2-5

DNA: TGTGCCAGCAGCCTGGGGGAAGCCTATAGCTCCTACGAGCAGTACTTC
CDR3: CASSLGEAYSSYEQYF
D: -
size: -
V: TRBV5-4
J: TRBJ2-7

DNA: TGCGCCAGCAGCCAAGGTGATATGGAGACCCAGTACTTC
CDR3: CASSQGDMETQYF
D: -
size: few
V: TRBV4-1
J: TRBJ2-5

DNA: TGTGCCAGCACCCCAGATTCCACAGATACGCAGTATTTT
CDR3: CASTPDSTDTQYF
D: -
size: -
V: TRBV6-6
J: TRBJ2-3

DNA: TGTGCCAGCAGTTTCGGGGACCCCACAGATACGCAGTATTTT
CDR3: CASSFGDPTDTQYF
D: -
size: -
V: TRBV12-3/TRBV12-4
J: TRBJ2-3

DNA: TGTGCCAGCAGCCCCCTAGCGGGAGTGGGAGATACGCAGTATTTT
CDR3: CASSPLAGVGDTQYF
D: TRBD2
size: -
V: TRBV6-5
J: TRBJ2-3

DNA: TGCGCCAGCAGCTTTAACAGGGGGCCTGGAAACACCATATATTTT
CDR3: CASSFNRGPGNTIYF
D: TRBD1
size: few
V: TRBV5-1
J: TRBJ1-3

DNA: TGTGCCAGTAGTATTGGCGGCACAGATACGCAGTATTTT
CDR3: CASSIGGTDTQYF
D: -
size: many
V: TRBV19
J: TRBJ2-3

DNA: TGCGCCAGCAGTCATAGCGGGAAGGATTTAGATACGCAGTATTTT
CDR3: CASSHSGKDLDTQYF
D: TRBD2
size: -
V: TRBV10-1
J: TRBJ2-3

DNA: TGTGCCAGCAGCGAAGGGATTTCTGAGCAGGTCTACAATGAGCAGTTCTTC
CDR3: CASSEGISEQVYNEQFF
D: -
size: -
V: TRBV2
J: TRBJ2-1